Listed here are 11 T cell receptor beta chains from one sample, sequenced in a study of control samples from healthy donors and cancer patients. The repertoire was sequenced with immunoSEQ multiplex PCR; TCRdb's copy has only in-frame clones and lacks some. The sample consists of more than 70,000 clones, approximately 93% of them appearing once. Sequencing used blood. The source of these receptors is a woman aged 25 to 45 in good health.

The chain has TRBV9 and TRBJ1-2; no clear D gene. The ends were cut back, 0 bases at V and 8 bases at J, with 11 bases in the middle. The germline V gene encodes CDR1 SGDLS and CDR2 YYNGEE. This CDR3 is built from 13 residues. The CDR3 spells CASSVALQHGYTF. CDR3 nucleotide sequence: TGTGCCAGCAGCGTAGCTCTCCAGCACGGCTACACCTTC.

V gene TRBV6-6 combines with J gene TRBJ2-3; TRBD1 agrees at 7 bases. CDR1 is MNHNY and CDR2 is SVGAGI in the germline V gene (reference sequence). The CDR3 consists of 15 residues. Germline trimming cut 6 bases from V and 0 bases from J; bases unmatched to any gene: 6. In DNA form, the CDR3 reads TGTGCCAGCAGCTACGGGACAGCTAGCACAGATACGCAGTATTTT. Translation: CASSYGTASTDTQYF.

The chain is built from TRBV5-1 and TRBJ1-6, with TRBD1 matching 7 bases. Germline-derived CDR1 and CDR2 are SGHRS and YFSETQ. The CDR3 is 15 amino acids. J was trimmed by 5 bases and V by 2 bases; bases with no gene match: 4. This CDR3 reads CASSLQGFDNSPLHF. The DNA for the CDR3 is TGCGCCAGCAGCTTACAGGGGTTCGATAATTCACCCCTCCACTTT.

The V and J genes are TRBV7-8 and TRBJ2-2, with 9 nucleotides matching TRBD2. V was pared by 0 bases and J by 9 bases, with 5 bases of the junction left unmatched. Germline V gives CDR1 SGHVS, CDR2 FQNEAQ. CDR3 size: 15 residues. CDR3 sequence (DNA): TGTGCCAGCAGCTTAGCGCCGGCTAGCGGGAGGGAGCTGTTTTTT. This codes for CASSLAPASGRELFF.

The CDR3 region has the DNA TGCGCCAGCAGCCGGTCCACGGGGAAGGACGAGCAGTACTTC. Its translation is CASSRSTGKDEQYF. The gene calls are TRBV5-1 and TRBJ2-7, with a possible D match to TRBD2 (5 bases). The germline V gene has CDR1 SGHRS and CDR2 YFSETQ. The CDR3 is 14 amino acids. The V and J ends lost 4 bases and 5 bases respectively, with 16 bases between them.

The J gene is TRBJ2-1, the V gene TRBV7-8; 9 bases are shared with TRBD1. The CDR3 consists of 15 residues. Germline V gives CDR1 SGHVS, CDR2 FQNEAQ. Trimming at V came to 5 bases and at J to 2 bases, leaving 4 bases not matched to a gene. CDR3 in amino acids: CASSLGTGTYNEQFF. The CDR3 DNA follows: TGTGCCAGCAGCCTCGGGACAGGGACCTACAATGAGCAGTTCTTC.

In its sample, this clone was seen once. This chain connects TRBV6-1 to TRBJ1-5, with D perhaps matching TRBD1 (5 bases). Trimming pared 4 bases from V and 1 base from J, leaving 17 bases between. Germline V lookup: CDR1 MNHNS, CDR2 SASEGT. The CDR3 has 17 amino acids. The CDR3 here is CASSVRQGGGSNQPQHF. The CDR3 nucleotides are TGTGCCAGCAGTGTTCGTCAGGGTGGTGGCAGCAATCAGCCCCAGCATTTT.

The chain combines TRBV28 with TRBJ1-1; no reliable D call. This CDR3 spans 13 amino acids. V was trimmed by 6 bases and J by 0 bases, leaving 8 bases between them. CDR1 is MDHEN and CDR2 is SYDVKM in the germline V gene. CDR3 residues: CASSRGMNTEAFF. CDR3 DNA: TGTGCCAGCAGCCGAGGTATGAACACTGAAGCTTTCTTT.

The chain combines TRBV19 with TRBJ1-1; 8 bases map to TRBD1. The length of the CDR3 is 13 residues. V was clipped by 6 bases and J by 4 bases; unmatched bases: 4. Germline V gene data show CDR1 as LNHDA and CDR2 as SQIVND (reference sequence). The CDR3 here is CASRNRGGTEAFF. Written as DNA, the CDR3 is TGTGCCAGTAGAAACAGGGGGGGCACTGAAGCTTTCTTT.

This clone was recorded a few times. The V call is TRBV4-1, the J call TRBJ2-1; TRBD2 matches 11 bases. The CDR3 contains 15 residues. The germline gives CDR1 MGHRA, CDR2 YSYEKL. J lost 6 bases, V lost 1 base, and 2 bases had no gene match. The CDR3 spells CASSQVSGRANEQFF. The CDR3, as DNA: TGCGCCAGCAGCCAAGTTAGCGGGAGGGCCAATGAGCAGTTCTTC.

V and J are TRBV7-9 and TRBJ2-5; TRBD1 agrees at 8 bases. The CDR3 contains 15 residues. From germline, CDR1 is SEHNR and CDR2 FQNEAQ (reference sequence). J lost 4 bases, V lost 4 bases, and 8 bases had no gene match. CDR3 coding DNA: TGTGCCAGCAGCTCAACCGCCGGGACAGGAGAGACCCAGTACTTC. This gives the protein CASSSTAGTGETQYF.